This TCR beta chain came from a study of cytomegalovirus exposure and HLA in healthy donors. General study findings and limits: About 87% or about 30% of the time was how often most TCR beta V segments were productive, according to an earlier analysis.

V was cut by 0 bases and J by 3 bases, with 17 bases left in between. The CDR3 is made up of 17 amino acids. Per germline, CDR1 LGHNA and CDR2 YSLEER. Primers for the PCR totalled 60 Vbeta and 13 Jbeta. TCRdb's table, derived via immunoSEQ multiplex PCR, lists solely in-frame clones and lacks some. The table lists tens of thousands of clones, roughly 75% of them singletons. A remark on this clone: Antigen: not known.

This TCR was recovered from a woman in her twenties or thirties in good health and CMV-seronegative. Sequencing was done on a sample of PBMCs. The chain links TRBV4-3 to TRBJ2-5; TRBD1 is a possible D gene (5 bases). The CDR3 DNA reads as TGCGCCAGCAGCCAAGATCGCCTAGGACAAATAAAAGAGACCCAGTACTTC. Its protein is CASSQDRLGQIKETQYF.